This T cell receptor (beta chain) was retrieved from a study of cytomegalovirus exposure and HLA in healthy donors. Vbeta (60) and Jbeta (13) primers were used in the PCR. The table came from immunoSEQ multiplex PCR; TCRdb's copy has only in-frame clones and leaves some out. The sample consists of 200,000 to 300,000 clones, roughly four fifths of them appearing once. Study-wide findings and caveats: The study reported that TCR beta sequences accurately predicted HLA-A and HLA-B alleles in most subjects. With further analysis later on, most CMV-associated TCR beta chains appeared HLA-restricted. Some TCR beta chains (about 170 of them) were listed as cytomegalovirus-associated.

CDR1 is LNHNV and CDR2 is YYDKDF in the germline V gene (reference sequence). The CDR3 is 15 amino acids. Unmatched junction bases numbered 1, after V lost 3 bases and J lost 3 bases. To note about this clone: What it recognizes is unknown.

Donors were ostensibly healthy at sampling, although undocumented immune exposures were probable. The J gene is TRBJ2-3, the V gene TRBV15; 12 nucleotides align to TRBD2. Sequenced input: PBMCs. The clonotype originates from a woman aged 55-75 years in good health and CMV-seropositive. Written as DNA, the CDR3 is TGTGCCACCAGCAGGACTAGCGGGAGTACAGATACGCAGTATTTT. Translation: CATSRTSGSTDTQYF. The entire variable domain, with the rest obtained from reference TRBV15 and TRBJ2-3, is as follows: DAMVIQNPRYQVTQFGKPVTLSCSQTLNHNVMYWYQQKSSQAPKLLFHYYDKDFNNEADTPDNFQSRRPNTSFCFLDIRSPGLGDTAMYLCATSRTSGSTDTQYFGPGTRLTVL.